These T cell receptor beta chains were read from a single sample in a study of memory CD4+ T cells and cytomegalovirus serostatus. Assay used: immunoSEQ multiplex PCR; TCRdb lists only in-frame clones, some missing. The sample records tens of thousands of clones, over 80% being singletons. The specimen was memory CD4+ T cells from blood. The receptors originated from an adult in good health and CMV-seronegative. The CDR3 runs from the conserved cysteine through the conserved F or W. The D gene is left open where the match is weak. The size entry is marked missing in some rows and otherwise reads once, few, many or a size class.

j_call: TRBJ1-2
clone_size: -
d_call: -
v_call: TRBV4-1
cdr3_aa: CASSPVGQTYTF
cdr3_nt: TGCGCCAGCAGCCCTGTCGGACAGACATACACCTTC

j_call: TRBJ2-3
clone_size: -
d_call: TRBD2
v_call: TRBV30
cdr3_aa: CAWSVNRRRGATDTQYF
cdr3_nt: TGTGCCTGGAGTGTAAATAGACGGCGGGGGGCCACAGATACGCAGTATTTT

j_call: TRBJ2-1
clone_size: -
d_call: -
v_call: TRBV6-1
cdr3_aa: CASSEDFFSSYNEQFF
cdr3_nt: TGTGCCAGCAGTGAAGATTTTTTCAGCTCCTACAATGAGCAGTTCTTC

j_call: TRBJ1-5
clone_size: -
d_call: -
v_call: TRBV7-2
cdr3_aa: CASSLDAGRNQPQHF
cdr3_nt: TGTGCCAGCAGCTTAGATGCAGGCCGCAATCAGCCCCAGCATTTT

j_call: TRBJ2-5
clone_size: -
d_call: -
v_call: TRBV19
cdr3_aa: CAAPDRSRETQYF
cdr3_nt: TGTGCCGCCCCGGACCGTTCTCGAGAGACCCAGTACTTC

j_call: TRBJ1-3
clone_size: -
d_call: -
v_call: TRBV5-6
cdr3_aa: CASSLQVWGSGNTIYF
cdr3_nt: TGTGCCAGCAGCTTGCAGGTGTGGGGCTCTGGAAACACCATATATTTT

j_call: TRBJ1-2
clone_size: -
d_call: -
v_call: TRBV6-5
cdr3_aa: CASSYSRQELDYTF
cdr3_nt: TGTGCCAGCAGTTACTCGAGGCAGGAACTAGACTACACCTTC

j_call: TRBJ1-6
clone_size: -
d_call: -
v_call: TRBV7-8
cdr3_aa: CASSAREVVNSPLHF
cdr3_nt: TGTGCCAGCAGCGCACGGGAGGTTGTTAATTCACCCCTCCACTTT

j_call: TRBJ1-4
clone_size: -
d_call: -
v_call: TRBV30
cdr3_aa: CAWRSPGGVEKLFF
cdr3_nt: TGTGCCTGGAGATCCCCGGGGGGCGTTGAAAAACTGTTTTTT

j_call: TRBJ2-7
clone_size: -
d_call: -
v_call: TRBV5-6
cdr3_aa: CASSPLPRGEQYF
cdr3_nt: TGTGCCAGCAGCCCCCTACCTCGGGGCGAGCAGTACTTC

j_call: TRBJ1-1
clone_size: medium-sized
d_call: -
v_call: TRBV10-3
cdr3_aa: CAISSDTRTEAFF
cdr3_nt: TGTGCCATCAGTTCGGACACTAGGACTGAAGCTTTCTTT

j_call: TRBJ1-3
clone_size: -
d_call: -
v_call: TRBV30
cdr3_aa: CARIDRNTIYF
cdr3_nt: TGTGCCCGGATTGATAGAAACACCATATATTTT

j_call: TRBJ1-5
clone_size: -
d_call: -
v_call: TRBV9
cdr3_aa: CASSRDGDSNQPQHF
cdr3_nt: TGTGCCAGCAGTAGAGACGGCGATAGCAATCAGCCCCAGCATTTT

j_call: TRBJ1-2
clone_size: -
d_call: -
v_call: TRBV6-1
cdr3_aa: CASRGDRNYGYTF
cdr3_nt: TGTGCCAGCAGGGGCGACAGGAACTATGGCTACACCTTC

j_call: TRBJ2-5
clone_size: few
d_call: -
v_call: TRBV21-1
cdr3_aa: CASSPKGSGQVTKQETQYF
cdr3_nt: TGTGCCAGCAGCCCGAAAGGAAGCGGACAGGTAACAAAACAAGAGACCCAGTACTTC

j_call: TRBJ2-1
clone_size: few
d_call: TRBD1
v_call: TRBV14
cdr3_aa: CASSPQGARSKNEQFF
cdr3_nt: TGTGCCAGCAGCCCCCAGGGGGCAAGGAGTAAGAATGAGCAGTTCTTC

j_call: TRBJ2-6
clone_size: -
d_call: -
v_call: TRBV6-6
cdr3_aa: CASSKGSGANVLTF
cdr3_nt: TGTGCCAGCTCAAAAGGGTCTGGGGCCAACGTCCTGACTTTC